This T cell receptor (beta chain) derives from a study of T cells in Graves' hyperthyroidism and ophthalmopathy. About the research overall: The authors collected peripheral blood at initial diagnosis, before any treatment. Study-level findings and limits: Ophthalmopathy, as predicted by the model, came a median 6.5 months after the prediction. A 13 V-J signature model discriminated ophthalmopathy versus stable hyperthyroidism.

This CDR3 comprises 16 residues. V shed 6 bases, J shed 0 bases, and the junction held 7 bases outside the gene matches. CDR1 and CDR2 from the germline V gene are MNHNS and SASEGT. A patient was excluded if there was uncontrolled infection, other autoimmune disease, pregnancy or lactation. Amplification yielded TCR beta CDR3 regions, with RNA transcripts as the source. TCR CDR3 regions were first amplified by RT-PCR with HTBI primers. TCRdb itself ran the multiplex PCR reads through MiXCR, one entry per CDR3 protein. This table has roughly 640,000 distinct CDR3 sequences, about 16% appearing once. Notes on this clonotype: Antigen specificity is unknown.

Sequenced sample: blood. The clonotype comes from a woman in her thirties or forties with Graves' ophthalmopathy. The rearrangement joins TRBV6-1 to TRBJ1-5; TRBD1 matches 8 bases. CDR3 protein: CASRASQGDSNQPQHF. Here the CDR3 DNA reads TGTGCCAGCAGGGCGTCACAGGGGGATAGCAATCAGCCCCAGCATTTT.